The source of this TCR beta chain is a study of cytomegalovirus exposure and HLA in healthy donors. Researchers ran the PCR with 60 Vbeta and 13 Jbeta primers. TCRdb's table, derived via immunoSEQ multiplex PCR, lists solely in-frame clones and lacks some. This sample has 190,000 or so clones, with about four fifths found just once. The germline V gene has CDR1 SEHNR and CDR2 FQNEAQ (reference sequence). Trimming pared 5 bases from V and 8 bases from J, leaving 19 bases between. The CDR3 sequence is 16 residues long. The sequence came from a boy under 10 years old in good health and CMV-seronegative. The chain links TRBV7-9 to TRBJ1-6; D is uncertain. Source material: PBMCs. The CDR3 coding sequence is TGTGCCAGCAGCCCCAACGGCAGGTTGAATGATTCACCCCTCCACTTT. Translated, it gives CASSPNGRLNDSPLHF.